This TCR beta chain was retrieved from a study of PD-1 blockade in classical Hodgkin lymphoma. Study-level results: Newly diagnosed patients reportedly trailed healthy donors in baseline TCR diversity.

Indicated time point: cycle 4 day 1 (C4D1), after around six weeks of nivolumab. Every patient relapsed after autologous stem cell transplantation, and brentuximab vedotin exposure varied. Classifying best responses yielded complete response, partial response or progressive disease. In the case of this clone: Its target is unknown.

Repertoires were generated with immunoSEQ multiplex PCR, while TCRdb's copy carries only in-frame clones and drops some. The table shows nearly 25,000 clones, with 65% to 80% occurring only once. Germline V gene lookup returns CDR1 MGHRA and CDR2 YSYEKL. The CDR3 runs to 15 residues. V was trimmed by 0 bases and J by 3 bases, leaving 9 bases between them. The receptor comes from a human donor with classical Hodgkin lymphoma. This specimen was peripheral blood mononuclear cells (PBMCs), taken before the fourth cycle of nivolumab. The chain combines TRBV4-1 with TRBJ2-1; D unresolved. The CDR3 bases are TGCGCCAGCAGCCAAGAGTCCAGCTACTACAATGAGCAGTTCTTC. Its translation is CASSQESSYYNEQFF.